Listed here are 24 T cell receptor beta chains from one sample, sequenced in a study of T cell responses to AZD1222 COVID-19 vaccine. Here immunoSEQ multiplex PCR was the method, and the copy in TCRdb shows in-frame clones only, minus some. This table has roughly 120,000 clones, around 87% appearing once. The sequencing here drew on peripheral blood, taken 28 days after the second AZD1222 dose. All receptors derive from an adult who received the AZD1222 COVID-19 vaccine.

This clone was detected only a few times. The rearrangement uses TRBV7-2 and TRBJ1-2, with D perhaps TRBD1 (5 bases). Between the trimmed V and J ends, which lost 1 base and 5 bases, there was a span of 11 bases. The CDR3 covers 14 residues. Germline V CDR1 and CDR2: SGHTA, FQGNSA. The CDR3, as DNA: TGTGCCAGCAGCTTAGGGGGGATTGGGTATGGCTACACCTTC. This encodes CASSLGGIGYGYTF.

The gene calls are TRBV4-2 and TRBJ2-3; D not certain. This CDR3 has 14 amino acids. Germline V gene sequence: CDR1 LGHNA, CDR2 YNFKEQ. V was clipped by 5 bases and J by 2 bases, with 11 bases between them. The CDR3 nucleotides are TGTGCCAGCAGCACCAATAACCCCACAGATACGCAGTATTTT. Encoded protein: CASSTNNPTDTQYF.

The chain has TRBV5-5 and TRBJ1-2, with D possibly TRBD1 on 5 matching bases. The CDR3 runs to 15 residues. Trimming stripped 0 bases from V and 2 bases from J, with 11 bases between. The germline V gene encodes CDR1 SGHKS and CDR2 YYEKEE (reference sequence). The CDR3 bases are TGTGCCAGCAGCTTGGTTGGGGCCAGCAACTATGGCTACACCTTC. Translating it yields CASSLVGASNYGYTF.

The chain couples TRBV5-4 to TRBJ2-1; TRBD2 matches 7 bases. CDR3 length: 14 residues. Germline lookup yields CDR1 SGHNT and CDR2 YYREEE (reference sequence). V gave up 1 base and J gave up 7 bases; unmatched junction bases: 5. CDR3 amino acids: CASSLIGGSNEQFF. The CDR3 DNA sequence: TGTGCCAGCAGCTTGATCGGCGGGAGTAATGAGCAGTTCTTC.

In its sample, this clone was seen a few times. This rearrangement joins TRBV2 to TRBJ1-2; 9 nucleotides match TRBD1. The CDR3 has 14 amino acids. The V segment lost 5 bases and the J segment 6 bases; nucleotides outside the gene matches: 7. Germline V lookup: CDR1 SNHLY, CDR2 FYNNEI. The CDR3 region has the DNA TGTGCCAGCAGTCCCACAGGGGGCGCGGATGGCTACACCTTC. Protein: CASSPTGGADGYTF.

The chain couples TRBV28 to TRBJ1-1; a weak D match, TRBD1 (5 bases). CDR3 length: 15 residues. CDR1 and CDR2 from the germline V gene are MDHEN and SYDVKM. V was pared by 3 bases and J by 1 base, with 12 bases between. The CDR3 here is CASSFKGRGNTEAFF. The CDR3 coding sequence is TGTGCCAGCAGTTTCAAGGGGAGGGGGAACACTGAAGCTTTCTTT.

The chain couples TRBV9 to TRBJ2-7; no clear D. This CDR3 is built from 14 residues. The germline CDR1 and CDR2 sequences are SGDLS and YYNGEE. Between the trimmed V and J ends, which lost 2 bases and 2 bases, there was a span of 11 bases. In nucleotides, the CDR3 is TGTGCCAGCAGCGTCGACGGAAAGACCTACGAGCAGTACTTC. Its protein product is CASSVDGKTYEQYF. The variable domain in full, with the rest retrieved from reference TRBV9 and TRBJ2-7, is DSGVTQTPKHLITATGQRVTLRCSPRSGDLSVYWYQQSLDQGLQFLIQYYNGEERAKGNILERFSAQQFPDLHSELNLSSLELGDSALYFCASSVDGKTYEQYFGPGTRLTVT.

V is TRBV10-1 and J is TRBJ2-2; 13 bases are shared with TRBD2. Trimming removed 6 bases from V and 1 base from J; junction bases left unmatched: 8. The CDR3 contains 18 residues. Germline V gene sequence: CDR1 WNHNN, CDR2 SYGVQD (reference sequence). Here the CDR3 reads CASSAGTSGIENTGELFF. Here the CDR3 DNA reads TGCGCCAGCAGCGCCGGGACTAGCGGGATTGAGAACACCGGGGAGCTGTTTTTT.

The genes are TRBV30 and TRBJ1-2, with 7 nucleotides matching TRBD1. The CDR3 covers 12 residues. V shed 2 bases and J 4 bases; nucleotides not matched to a gene: 1. The germline V gene has CDR1 GTSNPN and CDR2 SVGIG (reference sequence). Here the CDR3 reads CAWSTGAYGYTF. Written as DNA, the CDR3 is TGTGCCTGGAGTACAGGGGCCTATGGCTACACCTTC.

In this sample, this clone turned up once. This rearrangement joins TRBV7-3 to TRBJ2-1, with 8 nucleotides matching TRBD2. The CDR3 consists of 18 residues. Germline V gives CDR1 SGHTA, CDR2 FQGTGA. V trimming: 4 bases; J trimming: 3 bases; junction bases outside the gene matches: 14. The DNA for the CDR3 is TGTGCCAGCAGCTACCCTGCCACTAGCGGCTATAACTACAATGAGCAGTTCTTC. It encodes CASSYPATSGYNYNEQFF.

The chain links TRBV4-2 to TRBJ2-3; 8 bases map to TRBD2. The V gene's germline CDR1 is LGHNA and CDR2 YNFKEQ. Trimming cost V 0 bases and J 3 bases; bases outside gene matches: 2. The CDR3 has 15 residues. The CDR3 region is CASSQEKRETDTQYF. In DNA, the CDR3 is TGTGCCAGCAGCCAAGAGAAGCGGGAGACAGATACGCAGTATTTT.

The chain is built from TRBV7-2 and TRBJ1-3; D unclear. Germline V gene lookup returns CDR1 SGHTA and CDR2 FQGNSA. V lost 4 bases and J 3 bases, leaving 7 bases between the germline ends. The CDR3 is 13 amino acids. The CDR3 protein is CASSSNLGNTIYF. The CDR3 DNA reads TGTGCCAGCAGCTCCAACCTTGGAAACACCATATATTTT.

This clone appeared a few times. V gene TRBV7-8 combines with J gene TRBJ2-5; 9 nucleotides line up with TRBD1. This CDR3 has 17 amino acids. Trimming took 4 bases from V and 5 from J; bases not matched to a gene: 14. Germline V gene sequence: CDR1 SGHVS, CDR2 FQNEAQ. The CDR3 nucleotides are TGTGCCAGCAGCTCGACAGGGGGAGAAATTTTGATCGAGACCCAGTACTTC. Translated: CASSSTGGEILIETQYF.

This clone was seen just once. The chain employs TRBV7-2 and TRBJ1-5, with D perhaps TRBD1 (5 bases). The CDR3 is made up of 14 amino acids. V shed 0 bases and J shed 9 bases, with 12 bases lying between them. The germline V gene has CDR1 SGHTA and CDR2 FQGNSA. The CDR3 sequence is CASSLAQGQGPQHF. The CDR3 DNA sequence: TGTGCCAGCAGCTTAGCGCAGGGTCAGGGGCCCCAGCATTTT.

This chain connects TRBV11-2 to TRBJ2-1; D is unresolved. V was shortened by 1 base and J by 9 bases, with 4 bases between the two germline ends. This CDR3 contains 11 residues. The V gene's germline CDR1 is SGHAT and CDR2 FQNNGV. The CDR3 loop reads CASSLGGEQFF. CDR3 bases: TGTGCCAGCAGCTTAGGCGGTGAGCAGTTCTTC.

V is TRBV10-3 and J is TRBJ2-2; 12 bases fit TRBD2. Losses at the gene ends were 4 bases for V and 4 bases for J; bases not matched to a gene: 7. The length of the CDR3 is 17 residues. Per the germline V gene, CDR1 is ENHRY and CDR2 is SYGVKD. The CDR3 loop reads CAISGSSGRAVTGELFF. CDR3 nucleotide sequence: TGTGCCATCAGTGGCTCTAGCGGGAGGGCCGTCACCGGGGAGCTGTTTTTT.

The chain couples TRBV6-1 to TRBJ2-7; 9 bases map to TRBD1. This CDR3 has 16 residues. The V segment lost 2 bases and the J segment 1 base; nucleotides outside the gene matches: 6. Per the germline V gene, CDR1 is MNHNS and CDR2 is SASEGT. The CDR3 region has the DNA TGTGCCAGCAGTGAATTAACCGGGACAGGGTCCTACGAGCAGTACTTC. It translates to CASSELTGTGSYEQYF.

This chain joins TRBV19 and TRBJ1-1; weak D call: TRBD1 (6 bases). Germline V CDR1 and CDR2: LNHDA, SQIVND (reference sequence). V lost 4 bases and J lost 0, with 18 bases in between. There are 17 residues in the CDR3. CDR3 nucleotides: TGTGCCAGTAGTACATTAACCTACAAGGGGGTGAACACTGAAGCTTTCTTT. This translates into CASSTLTYKGVNTEAFF. The full variable domain, rest sourced from reference TRBV19 and TRBJ1-1, is DGGITQSPKYLFRKEGQNVTLSCEQNLNHDAMYWYRQDPGQGLRLIYYSQIVNDFQKGDIAEGYSVSREKKESFPLTVTSAQKNPTAFYLCASSTLTYKGVNTEAFFGQGTRLTVV.

The chain combines TRBV5-1 with TRBJ1-1, with 11 bases matching TRBD1. The V gene end was trimmed by 0 bases and the J gene end by 10 bases; junction bases not matched to a gene: 5. The CDR3 has 14 amino acids. Germline V CDR1 and CDR2: SGHRS, YFSETQ. The DNA of the CDR3 is TGCGCCAGCAGCTTGGGGGACAGGGGGGCCGGAGCTTTCTTT. Amino acids: CASSLGDRGAGAFF.

The J gene is TRBJ1-1, the V gene TRBV6-6; D may be TRBD1 (5 bases). The CDR3 totals 14 residues. V was cut by 6 bases and J by 0 bases, with 11 bases left in between. CDR1 MNHNY and CDR2 SVGAGI come from the germline V gene (reference sequence). Here the CDR3 reads CASRAGGVNTEAFF. In DNA, the CDR3 is TGTGCCAGCAGGGCCGGGGGTGTGAACACTGAAGCTTTCTTT.

The chain carries TRBV7-8 and TRBJ2-7, with D possibly matching TRBD1 (6 bases). Trimming shortened V by 4 bases and J by 0 bases, and 13 bases separated the two germline ends. This CDR3 is 15 amino acids long. Germline V gives CDR1 SGHVS, CDR2 FQNEAQ. The CDR3 DNA reads TGTGCCAGCAGCTGGGAAAGGGACACCTCCTACGAGCAGTACTTC. Translating it yields CASSWERDTSYEQYF.

The chain employs TRBV6-5 and TRBJ2-7; D gene ambiguous. The CDR3 spans 14 residues. Germline lookup yields CDR1 MNHEY and CDR2 SVGAGI. V was clipped by 4 bases and J by 0 bases, with 10 bases between them. The CDR3 coding sequence is TGTGCCAGCAGTTTATCGTGGAGCTCCTACGAGCAGTACTTC. This translates into CASSLSWSSYEQYF.

This CDR3 is CAITRDRQNGGYTF. In DNA form, the CDR3 reads TGTGCCATCACCCGGGACAGACAAAATGGGGGATACACCTTC. This rearrangement joins TRBV10-3 to TRBJ1-2, with 7 bases that match TRBD1. V was pared by 7 bases and J by 11 bases, with 16 bases of the junction left unmatched. This CDR3 region has 14 residues. Germline assignment: CDR1 ENHRY and CDR2 SYGVKD.

This clone was picked up one time. As DNA, the CDR3 is TGTGCCACCAGCAGAGGACAGCCCTCCGGTGAGTCCCAGCATTTT. This codes for CATSRGQPSGESQHF. This chain links TRBV15 with TRBJ1-5; perhaps TRBD1 as D (5 bases). Germline V gives CDR1 LNHNV, CDR2 YYDKDF (reference sequence). The V and J ends lost 1 base and 11 bases respectively, with 18 bases between them. This CDR3 contains 15 residues.